Reported below is one T cell receptor (beta chain). Its antigen target is currently unknown. No base qualities exist here, and no much larger clone lies one base off it. Libraries were built with 5' RACE. The second PCR ran for about 7 to 11 cycles and used a J-beta primer mix along with a sample-barcoded 5' primer. Each TCR beta cDNA molecule received a unique molecular identifier from a template-switch 5' adaptor carrying 12 random nucleotides. Each sample yielded at least 2.5 million CDR3-containing paired-end reads. The Mint cDNA synthesis kit, primed by a TRBC-specific oligonucleotide, was used to synthesize first-strand cDNA from all RNA. After uracil-DNA glycosylase treatment, a first 18-cycle PCR used universal primers M1SS and BC2_uni_R on all cDNA. In the authors' own workflow: For normalization, 1 million high-quality reads, each with a distinct molecular identifier, were randomly selected from each sample. Instead of being binned into consensus sequences, reads that shared molecular identifiers were thrown out. MiTCR, run with a Q25 quality threshold and the strictest error-elimination algorithm, handled CDR3 identification, clonotype clustering and error correction. A nonparametric unseen species model with Euler transformation was used to estimate a lower bound on total TCR beta diversity. TCRdb ran its own pipeline on the public reads, namely fastp trimming at Q25 and MiXCR clone calling, and kept in-frame beta chains. Rows with a matching CDR3 protein are joined into one entry that keeps the most common DNA and genes. TCRdb assigned the V and J calls; the authors' analysis was not used. This sample has 1.8 million or so distinct CDR3 sequences in its table, and around 42% of those were observed once. 23% of the sample rests with the top ten.

The sample originates from a study of blood T cells in healthy people across ages (dated by TCRdb to about 2015). At the level of the whole study: In model experiments, template switching captured roughly one uniquely barcoded TCR beta cDNA molecule for every two T cells. To avoid experimental bias, donors of different ages were distributed randomly across sequencing lanes. The study analyzed two additional independent replicas of 1 million unique cDNA reads from the same blood draw for two donors, one aged 18 to 30 and one aged 80 or older. Donors were grouped into four age groups: young (average approximately 15 years), middle-aged (39), aged (around 56) and long-lived (around 80). To track age-related changes in TCR beta repertoire diversity, the study relied on deep sequencing normalized with unique cDNA molecular identifiers.

V is pared back by 4 bases and J by 0 bases, with 8 bases lying between the germline termini. The CDR3 runs 14 residues from the cysteine to the phenylalanine. Of the read, only the CDR3 DNA is kept; its 42 bases are in frame from base 1. From the germline V gene, CDR1 is KGHDR and CDR2 is SFDVKD. Here is what the overall study found, with its caveats: Since profiling was done on bulk unsorted PBMCs, naive and antigen-experienced compartments could not be conclusively compared. Because the CMV infection status of the donors was unknown, age-related changes in expanded clonotypes may potentially have been confounded. As age increased, observed TCR beta diversity per million T cells dropped in a roughly linear way, and a significant reduction was already evident by age 40. Estimates of total diversity based on one million sequenced T cells were considered lower bounds and underestimates. Observed TCR beta diversity correlated strongly with the percentage of naive T cells measured by flow cytometry. Compared with the aged group, the long-lived group had more naive CD4+ T cells, fewer expanded clones and increased TCR diversity, suggesting age selection.

Donors were a few dozen systemically healthy Caucasian individuals from Russia aged roughly 6 to 95 years. Each donor gave 9 to 10 milliliters of peripheral blood, collected into EDTA-treated Vacutainer tubes. PBMCs were isolated by Ficoll-Paque density-gradient centrifugation, with at least 6 million obtained per sample. Trizol reagent was used to extract total RNA from the PBMCs, yielding at least 6 micrograms per sample. For every donor, flow cytometry on a PBMC aliquot measured the percentage of naive CD45RAhigh/CD27high T cells. The TCR originated in a human donor in good health. Specimen: blood. The chain was built from TRBV24-1 and TRBJ1-2, with the D gene not confidently named. At the DNA level, the sequence is TGTGCCACCAGTGACGGACCGACTAACTATGGCTACACCTTC. Translated, it gives CATSDGPTNYGYTF.